The 10 T cell receptor beta chains in this list originate from one sample, sequenced in a study of blood T cell dynamics during melanoma immunotherapy. The time point denotes: pre-treatment baseline. Libraries were prepared by immunoSEQ multiplex PCR; TCRdb keeps only in-frame clonotypes and omits some of them. The sample carries roughly 16,000 clones, approximately 90% recorded once. The specimen was blood, collected from a patient treated with checkpoint blockade. These receptors all come from a human donor with melanoma.

This clone was seen just once. This chain links TRBV14 with TRBJ2-5; the D call may be TRBD1 or TRBD2 (5 bases each). This CDR3 contains 12 residues. Trimming left V 1 base short and J 7 bases short, with 7 bases between. Per germline, CDR1 SGHDN and CDR2 FVKESK. In nucleotides, the CDR3 is TGTGCCAGCAGCCAAGGGGGGTGGACCCAGTACTTC. Amino acids: CASSQGGWTQYF. The whole variable domain, filled in from reference TRBV14 and TRBJ2-5, reads EAGVTQFPSHSVIEKGQTVTLRCDPISGHDNLYWYRRVMGKEIKFLLHFVKESKQDESGMPNNRFLAERTGGTYSTLKVQPAELEDSGVYFCASSQGGWTQYFGPGTRLLVL.

This clone was seen only once. The J gene is TRBJ2-7, the V gene TRBV5-4; D may be TRBD2 (5 bases). CDR1 is SGHNT, CDR2 YYREEE, per germline (reference sequence). The CDR3 runs to 13 residues. Trimming stripped 4 bases from V and 3 bases from J, with 11 bases between. DNA for the CDR3: TGTGCCAGCAGCCTAGCAGTCGGCTACGAGCAGTACTTC. It is translated as CASSLAVGYEQYF.

The chain recombines TRBV19 with TRBJ2-1, with 10 bases identical to TRBD2. CDR3 length: 16 residues. Losses at the gene ends were 3 bases for V and 9 bases for J; bases not matched to a gene: 11. The germline CDR1 and CDR2 sequences are LNHDA and SQIVND (reference sequence). CDR3 residues: CASSMAWLAGVVEQFF. DNA for the CDR3: TGTGCCAGTAGTATGGCCTGGCTAGCGGGAGTTGTTGAGCAGTTCTTC.

The rearrangement links TRBV7-2 to TRBJ2-7; D possibly corresponds to TRBD2 (6 bases). Trimming shortened V by 3 bases and J by 4 bases, and 13 bases separated the two germline ends. The germline gives CDR1 SGHTA, CDR2 FQGNSA. CDR3 length equals 14 residues. The CDR3 reads CASSLGGDGYEQYF. The CDR3 DNA sequence: TGTGCCAGCAGCTTGGGCGGGGATGGATACGAGCAGTACTTC.

The rearrangement joins TRBV5-4 to TRBJ1-2, with D unclear. There are 14 residues in the CDR3. Germline V gives CDR1 SGHNT, CDR2 YYREEE (reference sequence). The V gene lost 4 bases and the J gene lost 0 bases, with 10 bases spanning the gap. The chain's CDR3 is CASSPRTSNYGYTF. In nucleotides, the CDR3 is TGTGCCAGCAGCCCAAGGACCTCTAACTATGGCTACACCTTC.

Only a few counts were recorded for this clone. The V and J genes are TRBV28 and TRBJ1-5; D is unclear. Looked up from germline, CDR1 is MDHEN and CDR2 is SYDVKM. The CDR3 length is 15 residues. The ends were cut back, 3 bases at V and 0 bases at J, with 9 bases in the middle. The CDR3 region is CASSFLLNSNQPQHF. In nucleotides, the CDR3 is TGTGCCAGCAGTTTTTTGCTGAATAGCAATCAGCCCCAGCATTTT.

In this sample, this clone turned up a few times. The chain employs TRBV5-1 and TRBJ1-5; TRBD1 matches 8 bases. Germline assignment: CDR1 SGHRS and CDR2 YFSETQ. This CDR3 spans 15 amino acids. The V gene end was trimmed by 5 bases and the J gene end by 6 bases; junction bases not matched to a gene: 10. In DNA form, the CDR3 reads TGCGCCAGCAGATCCGGGACAGGATCGAGTCAGCCCCAGCATTTT. This codes for CASRSGTGSSQPQHF.

This chain connects TRBV7-2 to TRBJ1-1, with D possibly being TRBD1 (5 bases). Germline V CDR1 and CDR2: SGHTA, FQGNSA. The germline V and J ends were trimmed by 4 bases and 1 base, with 7 bases remaining between them. CDR3 length equals 13 residues. The CDR3 here is CASSSQGNTEAFF. The CDR3 DNA reads as TGTGCCAGCAGCTCCCAGGGGAACACTGAAGCTTTCTTT. Together with reference TRBV7-2 and TRBJ1-1, the CDR3 gives the full variable domain: GAGVSQSPSNKVTEKGKDVELRCDPISGHTALYWYRQSLGQGLEFLIYFQGNSAPDKSGLPSDRFSAERTGGSVSTLTIQRTQQEDSAVYLCASSSQGNTEAFFGQGTRLTVV.

The chain recombines TRBV6-5 with TRBJ2-1, with D maybe TRBD2 (5 bases). This CDR3 spans 13 amino acids. V was cut by 6 bases and J by 3 bases, with 9 bases left in between. Germline lookup yields CDR1 MNHEY and CDR2 SVGAGI. The CDR3 spells CASRNRGYNEQFF. The CDR3 nucleotides are TGTGCCAGCAGGAACCGGGGCTACAATGAGCAGTTCTTC.

The V gene is TRBV4-3, the J gene TRBJ2-3; no definite D call. Per germline, CDR1 LGHNA and CDR2 YSLEER. V shed 0 bases and J shed 0 bases, with 10 bases lying between them. CDR3 length: 16 amino acids. The CDR3 region is CASSQDFGWSTDTQYF. The CDR3, as DNA: TGCGCCAGCAGCCAAGATTTCGGGTGGAGCACAGATACGCAGTATTTT.